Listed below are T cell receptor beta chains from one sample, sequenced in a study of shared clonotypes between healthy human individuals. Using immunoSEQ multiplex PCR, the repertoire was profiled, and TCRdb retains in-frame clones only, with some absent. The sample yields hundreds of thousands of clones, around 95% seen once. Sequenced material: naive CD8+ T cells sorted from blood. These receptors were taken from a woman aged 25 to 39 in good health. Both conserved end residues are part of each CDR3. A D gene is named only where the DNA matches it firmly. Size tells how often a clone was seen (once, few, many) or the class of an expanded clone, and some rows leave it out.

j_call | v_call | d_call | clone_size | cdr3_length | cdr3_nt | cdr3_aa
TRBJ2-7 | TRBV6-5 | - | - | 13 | TGTGCCAGCAGTTCATCACTTGGAGCCGAGCAGTACTTC | CASSSSLGAEQYF
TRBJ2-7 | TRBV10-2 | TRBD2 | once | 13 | TGCGCCAGCAGACTAGCGGGAGAGTACGAGCAGTACTTC | CASRLAGEYEQYF
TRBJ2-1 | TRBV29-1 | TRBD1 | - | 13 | TGCAGCGACCGGGACAGGGGGGACAATGAGCAGTTCTTC | CSDRDRGDNEQFF
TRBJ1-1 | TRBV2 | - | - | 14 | TGTGCCAGCAGTGGGCCCCTATTGAGCACTGAAGCTTTCTTT | CASSGPLLSTEAFF
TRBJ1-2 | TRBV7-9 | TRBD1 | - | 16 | TGTGCCAGCAGCTTAGGGGACAGGGAAGCTAACTATGGCTACACCTTC | CASSLGDREANYGYTF
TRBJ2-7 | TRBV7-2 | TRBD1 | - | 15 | TGCGCCAGCAGCCCACCGACAGGGAGAGCCTACGAGCAGTACTTC | CASSPPTGRAYEQYF
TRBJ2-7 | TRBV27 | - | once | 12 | TGTGCCAGCAGTTTATCGGGGTACGAGCAGTACTTC | CASSLSGYEQYF
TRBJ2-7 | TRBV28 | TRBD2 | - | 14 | TGTGCCAGTCAGACTAGCGGCCATACCTACGAGCAGTACTTC | CASQTSGHTYEQYF
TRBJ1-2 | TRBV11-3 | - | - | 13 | TGTGCCAGCAGCACAGATACAGGGTATGGCTACACCTTC | CASSTDTGYGYTF
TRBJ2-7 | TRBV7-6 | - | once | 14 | TGTGCCAGCTCGTCGGGGCCGAGTCCCTACGAGCAGTACTTC | CASSSGPSPYEQYF
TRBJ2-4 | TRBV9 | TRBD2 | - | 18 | TGTGCCAGCAGCGTAGGAGAGCGGGAGGGCCCGGACAAAAACATTCAGTACTTC | CASSVGEREGPDKNIQYF
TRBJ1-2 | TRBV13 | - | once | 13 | TGTGCCAGCAGCTTAACAAGTAACTATGGCTACACCTTC | CASSLTSNYGYTF
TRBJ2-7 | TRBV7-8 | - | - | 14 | TGTGCCAGCAGCCTAAGGGGGGCAGGCTACGAGCAGTACTTC | CASSLRGAGYEQYF
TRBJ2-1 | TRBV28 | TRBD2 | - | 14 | TGTGCCAGCACCGGGACTAGCGGGATGTATGAGCAGTTCTTC | CASTGTSGMYEQFF
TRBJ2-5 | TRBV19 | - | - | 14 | TGTGCCAGTAGTATATGGGGCCGGGCGGAGACCCAGTACTTC | CASSIWGRAETQYF
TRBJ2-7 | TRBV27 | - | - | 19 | TGTGCCAGCAGTTTTTGGTCGGCTTTAGGGGCGAACAATCGAGGGGAGCAGTACTTC | CASSFWSALGANNRGEQYF